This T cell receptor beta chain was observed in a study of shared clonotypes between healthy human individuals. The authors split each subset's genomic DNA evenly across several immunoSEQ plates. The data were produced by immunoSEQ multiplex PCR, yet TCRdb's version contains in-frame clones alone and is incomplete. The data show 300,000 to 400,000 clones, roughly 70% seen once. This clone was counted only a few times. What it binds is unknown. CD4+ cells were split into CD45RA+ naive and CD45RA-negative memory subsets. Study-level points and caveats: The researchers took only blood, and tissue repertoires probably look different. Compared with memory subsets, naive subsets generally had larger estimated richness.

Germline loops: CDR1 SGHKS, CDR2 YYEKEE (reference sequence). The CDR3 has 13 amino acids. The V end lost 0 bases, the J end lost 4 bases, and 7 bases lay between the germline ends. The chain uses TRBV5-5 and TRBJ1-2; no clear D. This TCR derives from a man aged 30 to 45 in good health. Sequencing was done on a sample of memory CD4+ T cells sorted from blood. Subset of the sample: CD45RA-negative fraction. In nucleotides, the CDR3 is TGTGCCAGCAGCTTGGACCGAGCCTATGGCTACACCTTC. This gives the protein CASSLDRAYGYTF.